This T cell receptor (beta chain) was recorded in a study of regulatory T cells in long-lasting Graves disease. At least ten counts were recorded for this clonotype. To make TCR beta libraries, researchers used iRepertoire HTBI primers and Arm-PCR of CDR3 regions. TCRdb reprocessed the multiplex PCR reads with MiXCR, giving one entry per CDR3 protein. The table lists some 420,000 distinct CDR3 sequences, 22% of them singletons, with approximately 14% in the top ten. Time point: persistent/refractory GD, antithyroid drugs over 5 years with positive TRAb. PBMCs provided the RNA from which the TCR library was made. This CDR3 spans 18 amino acids. CDR1 LGHNT and CDR2 FRNRAP come from the germline V gene. V gave up 1 base and J gave up 2 bases; unmatched junction bases: 8.

The chain links TRBV12-5 to TRBJ2-7; 13 bases align to TRBD2. The sequences come from peripheral blood mononuclear cells (PBMCs), collected when the disease was refractory, from a patient treated with antithyroid drugs. This sequence was found in a female donor with Graves disease. CDR3 coding DNA: TGTGCTAGTGGTTTGGCCGCGACCGGGACTAGCGGGACCTACGAGCAGTACTTC. Translated: CASGLAATGTSGTYEQYF.